This TCR beta chain was captured in a study of T cell clones after liver transplantation. J lost 10 bases, V lost 4 bases, and 17 bases had no gene match. The length of the CDR3 is 16 residues. Germline V gives CDR1 SQVTM, CDR2 ANQGSEA. The protocol was immunoSEQ multiplex PCR, while the TCRdb copy is restricted to in-frame clones and leaves out a portion. The sample yields just over 80,000 clones, 65% to 85% seen once. Sample: CD4+ T cells from blood, taken just over 45 months after liver transplant. V usage is TRBV29-1 and J usage is TRBJ1-5, with 9 bases lining up with TRBD1. The receptor was derived from a human patient who received a liver transplant. Some T cells may have originated in the graft donor. The CDR3 sequence: CSVVVHVGTGPSPQHF. In DNA form, the CDR3 reads TGCAGCGTTGTGGTTCATGTCGGGACAGGGCCTTCCCCCCAGCATTTT. The variable domain in full, completed from reference TRBV29-1 and TRBJ1-5, reads SAVISQKPSRDICQRGTSLTIQCQVDSQVTMMFWYRQQPGQSLTLIATANQGSEATYESGFVIDKFPISRPNLTFSTLTVSNMSPEDSSIYLCSVVVHVGTGPSPQHFGDGTRLSIL.